These 32 T cell receptor beta chains were sequenced from one sample in a study of post-analysis software for immune sequencing data. These receptors have no identified antigens. TCR beta cDNA libraries had unique molecular identifiers. TCRdb independently ran MiXCR on the PCR reads; one entry per CDR3 protein. The table has about 820,000 distinct CDR3 sequences, under 70% seen once. General study results and limits: Controls had lower frequencies than patients of a handful of TRBV segments, which included TRBV5-6, TRBV5-1 and TRBV20-1.

Material for sequencing was blood. The receptors come from a girl under 18 with multiple sclerosis.

The chain couples TRBV5-1 to TRBJ2-1; D possibly uses TRBD1 or TRBD2 (5 bases each). The V gene's germline CDR1 is SGHRS and CDR2 YFSETQ. CDR3 length: 15 residues. Deletions cut 1 base from V and 10 bases from J, with 18 bases between. CDR3 protein: CASSLRDASTYEQFF. The DNA for the CDR3 is TGCGCCAGCAGCTTGCGGGACGCATCTACCTACGAGCAGTTCTTC.

Turning to this clonotype: The germline gene is not matched at one end of the junction; a read error may be the cause. V and J are TRBV29-1 and TRBJ1-1; 9 bases are shared with TRBD1. Looked up from germline, CDR1 is SQVTM and CDR2 is ANQGSEA. The CDR3 covers 14 residues. The DNA of the CDR3 is TGCAGCGTTACAAACAGGGGGCGGAACACTGAGGCTTTCTTT. Encoded protein: CSVTNRGRNTEAFF.

The V call is TRBV20-1, the J call TRBJ2-4; 10 nucleotides align to TRBD2. TRBJ2-7 matches the DNA end more closely, so the J call is doubtful. Germline CDR1 DFQATT, CDR2 SNEGSKA (reference sequence). The CDR3 sequence is 15 residues long. The CDR3 DNA is TGCAGTGCTAGTGGGCTAGCGGGAGCAAACTACGAGCAGTACTTC. As protein: CSASGLAGANYEQYF.

This sequence joins TRBV21-1 and TRBJ2-4; the table's TRBD1 call for D was not verified on the DNA. TRBV21-1 is given as a pseudogene. The CDR3 contains 12 residues. This CDR3 is CASRPLWGFVYF. The DNA for the CDR3 is TGTGCCAGCAGGCCACTTTGGGGGTTCGTGTACTTC.

This clonotype appeared once. V and J are TRBV20-1 and TRBJ2-1; 9 bases are shared with TRBD2. The germline V gene encodes CDR1 DFQATT and CDR2 SNEGSKA (reference sequence). The CDR3 sequence is 14 residues long. The V gene end was trimmed by 1 base and the J gene end by 3 bases; junction bases not matched to a gene: 1. The CDR3 DNA is TGCAGTGCTAGAGGCGGGGGGGACTACAATGAGCAGTTCTTC. It yields the protein CSARGGGDYNEQFF.

J is TRBJ2-1 and V is TRBV12-3 or TRBV12-4; weak D call: TRBD2 (6 bases). Trimming removed 7 bases from V and 3 bases from J, with 16 bases in between. This CDR3 has 15 residues. Here the CDR3 reads CASTLGRERYNEQFF. The CDR3 bases are TGTGCCAGCACCCTTGGTCGGGAGCGCTACAATGAGCAGTTCTTC.

V and J are TRBV5-1 and TRBJ2-1; D is unresolved. The germline V gene encodes CDR1 SGHRS and CDR2 YFSETQ. Trimming took 4 bases from V and 5 from J, leaving 10 bases between them. CDR3 size: 13 residues. Here the CDR3 reads CASSGLVDNEQFF. The CDR3 DNA sequence: TGCGCCAGCAGCGGGCTGGTGGACAATGAGCAGTTCTTC.

This sequence joins TRBV4-2 and TRBJ2-7; 8 bases are shared with TRBD2. Germline CDR1 reads LGHNA; CDR2 reads YNFKEQ. CDR3 length: 15 residues. With V trimmed by 0 bases and J by 3 bases, 4 bases remained unmatched. The DNA for the CDR3 is TGTGCCAGCAGCCAAGATCTCGGGAGGGGCTACGAGCAGTACTTC. Its protein is CASSQDLGRGYEQYF.

The chain links TRBV9 to TRBJ2-1; TRBD1 aligns across 8 bases. The CDR3 runs 15 residues. Germline lookup yields CDR1 SGDLS and CDR2 YYNGEE. The ends lost 0 bases at V and 3 bases at J; junction bases unmatched: 2. The CDR3 DNA reads as TGTGCCAGCAGCGTAGCAGGGGGCCTCTACAATGAGCAGTTCTTC. The encoded protein is CASSVAGGLYNEQFF.

The J gene is TRBJ1-4, the V gene TRBV12-3 or TRBV12-4; the D is unclear. There are 15 residues in the CDR3. The germline V and J ends were trimmed by 0 bases and 3 bases, with 8 bases remaining between them. The CDR3 region has the DNA TGTGCCAGCAGTTTAGCGCTTTCAGCTAATGAAAAACTGTTTTTT. Protein: CASSLALSANEKLFF.

This clonotype turned up a few times. This sequence joins TRBV12-5 and TRBJ1-2; D unresolved. The length of the CDR3 is 14 residues. Germline values: CDR1 LGHNT, CDR2 FRNRAP. The V gene lost 2 bases and the J gene lost 7 bases, with 14 bases spanning the gap. The CDR3 reads CASGLISQSGGYTF. CDR3 sequence (DNA): TGTGCTAGTGGTTTGATCTCCCAAAGCGGTGGCTACACCTTC.

The gene calls are TRBV20-1 and TRBJ1-6; weak D call: TRBD1 (6 bases). This CDR3 contains 15 residues. Trimming took off 6 bases at V and 0 bases at J, with 12 bases between the two ends. The germline V gene has CDR1 DFQATT and CDR2 SNEGSKA (reference sequence). CDR3 residues: CSAAGQSSYNSPLHF. CDR3 DNA: TGCAGTGCCGCTGGACAGAGCTCCTATAATTCACCCCTCCACTTT.

The chain employs TRBV29-1 and TRBJ2-5, with 7 bases identical to TRBD1. The CDR3 is 14 residues long. V was clipped by 5 bases and J by 1 base; unmatched bases: 7. Germline values: CDR1 SQVTM, CDR2 ANQGSEA. CDR3 in DNA: TGCAGCGTTTCTAAGGGGACAGCCCAAGAGACCCAGTACTTC. This translates into CSVSKGTAQETQYF.

V and J are TRBV6-5 and TRBJ2-7; 10 nucleotides agree with TRBD1. CDR3 length equals 16 residues. CDR1 and CDR2 (germline): MNHEY, SVGAGI. After removal of 2 bases from V and 2 bases from J, the junction contained 6 bases not matched to a gene. The CDR3 loop reads CASSYLGTGATYEQYF. CDR3 DNA: TGTGCCAGCAGTTACCTAGGGACAGGGGCAACCTACGAGCAGTACTTC.

This clonotype has a handful of counts. The chain has TRBV6-6 and TRBJ2-7, with unresolved D. CDR3 length: 15 residues. Germline V lookup: CDR1 MNHNY, CDR2 SVGAGI (reference sequence). Trimming took 2 bases from V and 3 from J, leaving 14 bases between them. The CDR3 region is CASSYESTAIYEQYF. For the CDR3, the DNA is TGTGCCAGCAGTTACGAGTCGACCGCAATCTACGAGCAGTACTTC.

The chain is built from TRBV20-1 and TRBJ2-1; 8 positions agree with TRBD2. Germline CDR1 and CDR2: DFQATT and SNEGSKA (reference sequence). This CDR3 has 16 amino acids. V shed 0 bases and J 4 bases; nucleotides not matched to a gene: 8. In DNA, the CDR3 is TGCAGTGCTAGAGATCATGGCGGGGGGAGGTACAATGAGCAGTTCTTC. It translates to CSARDHGGGRYNEQFF.

The chain is built from TRBV25-1 and TRBJ2-3, with TRBD2 identical over 7 bases. CDR1 and CDR2 (germline): MGHDK, SYGVNS. V dropped 8 bases and J dropped 3; count of bases not matched to a gene: 11. The CDR3 sequence is 15 residues long. The CDR3 sequence: CASSGTTPKTDTQYF. The DNA of the CDR3 is TGTGCCAGCTCCGGGACTACCCCGAAAACAGATACGCAGTATTTT.

The chain uses TRBV20-1 and TRBJ2-3; 9 bases are shared with TRBD2. Germline V lookup: CDR1 DFQATT, CDR2 SNEGSKA (reference sequence). Trimming took 5 bases from V and 3 from J; bases not matched to a gene: 12. CDR3 length equals 16 residues. In DNA form, the CDR3 reads TGCAGTGCTGCCCCTATAGCGGGAGAGGGGACAGATACGCAGTATTTT. Protein: CSAAPIAGEGTDTQYF.

The chain is built from TRBV2 and TRBJ2-3, with unresolved D. Germline V lookup: CDR1 SNHLY, CDR2 FYNNEI. Trimming shortened V by 6 bases and J by 4 bases, and 17 bases separated the two germline ends. This CDR3 is 15 amino acids long. In DNA form, the CDR3 reads TGTGCCAGCAGGGTTAGACTCGGGCAAGCAGATACGCAGTATTTT. It is translated as CASRVRLGQADTQYF.

This chain links TRBV12-5 with TRBJ2-1; D is ambiguous. Germline V lookup: CDR1 LGHNT, CDR2 FRNRAP. Trimming shortened V by 1 base and J by 10 bases, and 5 bases separated the two germline ends. This CDR3 spans 11 amino acids. CDR3 nucleotide sequence: TGTGCTAGTGGTTTGGGTGCGGAGCAGTTCTTC. It translates to CASGLGAEQFF.

This clonotype was detected many times. The junction departs from the called germline gene at one end, perhaps through a read error. The V call is TRBV5-1, the J call TRBJ2-6; D possibly corresponds to TRBD2 (5 bases). CDR1 and CDR2 from the germline V gene are SGHRS and YFSETQ. There are 15 residues in the CDR3. As DNA, the CDR3 is TGTGCCAGCAGTTTGGGGAGCTCTGGGGCCAACGTCCTGACTTTC. Translating it yields CASSLGSSGANVLTF.

This clonotype was picked up many times. The chain joins TRBV12-3 or TRBV12-4 to TRBJ1-2, with D hard to call. This CDR3 has 13 residues. V was shortened by 5 bases and J by 0 bases, with 7 bases between the two germline ends. CDR3 region: CASSPRANYGYTF. For the CDR3, the DNA is TGTGCCAGCAGTCCCAGAGCTAACTATGGCTACACCTTC.

V and J are TRBV6-5 and TRBJ2-7; 8 bases are shared with TRBD1. Trimming took 0 bases from V and 5 from J; bases not matched to a gene: 6. Germline V gene data show CDR1 as MNHEY and CDR2 as SVGAGI. There are 15 residues in the CDR3. The CDR3 nucleotides read TGTGCCAGCAGTTACTCTGGACAGGGCCGCAACGAGCAGTACTTC. Its protein product is CASSYSGQGRNEQYF.

The rearrangement joins TRBV6-5 to TRBJ2-7; 7 nucleotides agree with TRBD1. After removal of 8 bases from V and 2 bases from J, the junction contained 12 bases not matched to a gene. This CDR3 has 15 amino acids. The germline gives CDR1 MNHEY, CDR2 SVGAGI. CDR3 protein: CASRPLQGRAYEQYF. CDR3 in DNA: TGTGCCAGCCGCCCCCTACAGGGGCGGGCCTACGAGCAGTACTTC.

The V and J genes are TRBV5-1 and TRBJ1-2; D call uncertain. CDR3 length: 15 amino acids. V lost 1 base, J lost 7 bases, and 17 bases lay in between. CDR1 is SGHRS, CDR2 YFSETQ, per germline. This chain's CDR3 is CASSLQAEGRGGYTF. Written as DNA, the CDR3 is TGCGCCAGCAGCTTGCAAGCCGAGGGCAGAGGTGGCTACACCTTC.

This clonotype has just a few counts. The chain has TRBV12-3 or TRBV12-4 and TRBJ2-2; D gene unclear. V lost 6 bases to trimming and J lost 7 bases, with 15 bases between them. The length of the CDR3 is 14 residues. For the CDR3, the DNA is TGTGCCAGCAGCCCAGTCCTGGTGAGCGGGGAGCTGTTTTTT. Its protein is CASSPVLVSGELFF.

The chain uses TRBV7-9 and TRBJ2-7; 10 bases agree with TRBD2. The CDR3 is made up of 13 amino acids. V gave up 2 bases and J gave up 7 bases; unmatched junction bases: 2. Germline lookup yields CDR1 SEHNR and CDR2 FQNEAQ (reference sequence). The CDR3, as DNA: TGTGCCAGCAGCTTAAGCGGGAGGGAGGAGCAGTACTTC. Its protein product is CASSLSGREEQYF.

The DNA of the CDR3 is TGTGCCAGCAGTCCCGACGGGGTTGGGGAGCAGTACTTC. As protein: CASSPDGVGEQYF. This sequence joins TRBV7-3 and TRBJ2-7; D perhaps matches TRBD2 (5 bases). There are 13 residues in the CDR3. V gave up 6 bases and J gave up 7 bases, with 16 bases separating them. Germline V CDR1 and CDR2: SGHTA, FQGTGA.

The table lists this clonotype with a few counts. This sequence joins TRBV5-1 and TRBJ2-7; 7 nucleotides match TRBD1. With the DNA end fitting TRBJ2-4 better, the J assignment may be wrong. The length of the CDR3 is 14 residues. CDR1 SGHRS and CDR2 YFSETQ come from the germline V gene. In nucleotides, the CDR3 is TGCGCCAGCAGCTCCGGGACAGCTTTAAACATTCAGTACTTC. This encodes CASSSGTALNIQYF.

For the CDR3, the DNA is TGTGCCAGCAGTCCTCGGTCGGGACAGGGGGCAAGGAATGGCTACACCTTC. It is translated as CASSPRSGQGARNGYTF. V gene TRBV12-3 or TRBV12-4 combines with J gene TRBJ1-2, with 12 bases aligning to TRBD1. The ends lost 5 bases at V and 6 bases at J; junction bases unmatched: 13. The CDR3 is 17 amino acids.

This clonotype is a singleton in its sample. The DNA for the CDR3 is TGCAGTGCTCTTCAGGGTCCCTTACAAGAGACCCAGTACTTC. Protein: CSALQGPLQETQYF. This chain connects TRBV20-1 to TRBJ2-5; D might be TRBD1 (5 bases). The V end lost 5 bases, the J end lost 2 bases, and 15 bases lay between the germline ends. The CDR3 is 14 residues long. Germline lookup yields CDR1 DFQATT and CDR2 SNEGSKA (reference sequence).

V is TRBV5-1 and J is TRBJ2-5; a weak D match, TRBD1 (6 bases). The CDR3 length is 16 residues. The germline V gene has CDR1 SGHRS and CDR2 YFSETQ. Trimming stripped 4 bases from V and 5 bases from J, with 21 bases between. The chain's CDR3 is CASSQGTRDGGETQYF. Written as DNA, the CDR3 is TGCGCCAGCAGCCAAGGGACACGGGACGGCGGCGAGACCCAGTACTTC.